The source of this T cell receptor (beta chain) is a study of blood T cell repertoires in COVID-19 (TCRdb year 2020). Study-wide context: The collaborator samples originated in the United States, Italy and Spain and spanned the acute and convalescent phases of COVID-19. The prospective study material was composed of cDNA or gDNA derived from T cells, B-cell-depleted T cells, or PBMCs. The dataset comprised deeply sampled blood TCRbeta repertoires from subjects exposed to, actively infected with, or recovered from COVID-19. The repertoires were released in a freely available public database meant as a resource for research on the immune response to SARS-CoV-2. Samples were obtained from the ongoing ImmuneRACE study (first 160 participants) and from over 1,000 subjects provided by 6 global collaborators. Sample metadata almost always included a de-identified subject ID, COVID-19 status, age in years and sex. Where available, HLA class I and class II types were taken from metadata supplied by the sample provider and were not determined by assay-based typing.

On this clone: Its target antigen remains unknown. No much larger clone exists at a distance of one base, and base qualities are not known.

From the germline V gene, CDR1 is SGDLS and CDR2 is YYNGEE. V is trimmed back by 7 bases and J by 0 bases, and the junction contains 3 bases that no gene match accounts for. The CDR3 runs 15 residues from the cysteine to the phenylalanine. The CDR3 DNA has 45 bases and is translated from base 1. The immunoSEQ Assay, a bias-controlled multiplex PCR, was used to amplify TCRbeta CDR3 regions from genomic DNA. The authors' pipeline ran thus. The number of nucleated cells in each sample was estimated from the amplification of reference gene primers within the assay. To quantify the absolute abundance of each unique TCRbeta CDR3 rearrangement, sequence reads were collapsed and filtered. For each sample, productive Simpson clonality was calculated as the square root of Simpson's diversity index over productive rearrangements. TCRdb's version of the immuneACCESS table is confined to in-frame rearrangements and falls short of the full clone set. An unresolved V gene accounts for under half of the shortfall where checked; the remainder is of unknown origin. V and J calls and clone size follow that table, whereas D and trimming were derived from the DNA. The sample table contains fewer than 250,000 clones; only one count was recorded for around 85% of them. About 0.72% of the sample is in the top ten clones.

Each collaborating institution followed its own protocols to collect whole blood in K2EDTA tubes. For TCRbeta analysis, collaborators shipped samples as frozen whole blood, isolated PBMCs, or DNA extracted from either of those sample types. Beyond this particular receptor, the publication reports: The quantity of clinical and demographic metadata differed by source and by participant and was supplied without curation.

The V and J segments used are TRBV9 and TRBJ2-1; 11 middle bases align to TRBD2. This sequence originates from a woman in her 70s with acute or convalescent COVID-19. Material for sequencing was peripheral blood. DNA sequence: TGTGCCAGCGGGACTAGCGGAGTCTCCTACAATGAGCAGTTCTTC. This encodes CASGTSGVSYNEQFF.